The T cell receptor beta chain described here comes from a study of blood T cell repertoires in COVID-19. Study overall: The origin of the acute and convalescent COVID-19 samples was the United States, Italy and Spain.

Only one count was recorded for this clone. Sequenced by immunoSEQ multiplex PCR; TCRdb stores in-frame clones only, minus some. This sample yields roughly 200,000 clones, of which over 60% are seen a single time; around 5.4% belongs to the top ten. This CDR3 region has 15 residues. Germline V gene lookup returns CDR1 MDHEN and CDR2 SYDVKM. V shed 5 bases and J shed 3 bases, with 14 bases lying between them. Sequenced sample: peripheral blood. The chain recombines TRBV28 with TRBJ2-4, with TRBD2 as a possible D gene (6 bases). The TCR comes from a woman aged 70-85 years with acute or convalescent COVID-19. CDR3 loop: CASSRLEMGKNIQYF. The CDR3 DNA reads TGTGCCAGCAGTCGACTAGAGATGGGCAAAAACATTCAGTACTTC.